This is a list of T cell receptor beta chains from one sample in a study of control samples from healthy donors and cancer patients. TCRdb keeps only in-frame clones here, not all; method: immunoSEQ multiplex PCR. The sample lists roughly 450,000 clones, roughly 90% occurring once. The specimen was PBMCs. The source is a man between 35 and 55 years old with head and neck cancer. CDR3s include the opening cysteine and the closing phenylalanine or tryptophan. D genes are given only for firm matches. Clone size, where shown, is once, few, many, or a class for clones that have expanded.

-	TRBV12-5	TRBD1	TRBJ2-2	CASGIGTANTGELFF	TGTGCTAGTGGAATAGGGACAGCTAACACCGGGGAGCTGTTTTTT
-	TRBV6-6	-	TRBJ1-1	CASSYPGTNTEAFF	TGTGCCAGCAGTTACCCAGGGACCAACACTGAAGCTTTCTTT
-	TRBV27	-	TRBJ2-3	CASSLTGYNTDTQYF	TGTGCCAGCAGTTTGACAGGTTATAACACAGATACGCAGTATTTT
-	TRBV7-9	-	TRBJ2-1	CASSLDKRPVVSNEQFF	TGTGCCAGCAGCTTAGATAAGCGGCCTGTTGTTAGCAATGAGCAGTTCTTC
-	TRBV7-2	TRBD1	TRBJ1-4	CASSRTGGNEKLFF	TGTGCCAGCAGCCGGACAGGGGGAAATGAAAAACTGTTTTTT
-	TRBV5-6	-	TRBJ1-1	CASSYRVIGTEAFF	TGTGCCAGCAGCTACAGGGTGATAGGCACTGAAGCTTTCTTT
-	TRBV7-2	-	TRBJ2-2	CASSQGTGELFF	TGTGCCAGCAGCCAGGGCACCGGGGAGCTGTTTTTT
-	TRBV28	TRBD2	TRBJ2-5	CAISGGRAQYF	TGTGCCATCTCGGGGGGGCGGGCCCAGTACTTC
-	TRBV27	TRBD1	TRBJ1-1	CASSRLGGLNTEAFF	TGTGCCAGCAGTCGCTTAGGGGGCCTGAACACTGAAGCTTTCTTT
-	TRBV19	-	TRBJ2-5	CASTFRASEGTQYF	TGTGCCAGTACATTCAGGGCTAGCGAGGGGACCCAGTACTTC
-	TRBV7-3	TRBD2	TRBJ2-2	CASSSGRANTGELFF	TGTGCCAGCAGCTCCGGGAGGGCGAACACCGGGGAGCTGTTTTTT
few	TRBV19	-	TRBJ1-2	CASSIKAGTYGYTF	TGTGCCAGTAGTATTAAGGCAGGAACCTATGGCTACACCTTC
few	TRBV30	-	TRBJ2-7	CAWSPSYEQYF	TGTGCCTGGAGTCCCTCCTACGAGCAGTACTTC
-	TRBV5-8	-	TRBJ1-2	CASSLPTDDGYTF	TGTGCCAGCAGCTTGCCAACAGATGATGGCTACACCTTC
-	TRBV5-8	TRBD1	TRBJ1-4	CASSQDRGLYNEKLFF	TGTGCCAGCAGCCAGGACAGGGGGTTGTATAATGAAAAACTGTTTTTT
-	TRBV7-9	-	TRBJ1-1	CASSLEESPEAFF	TGTGCCAGCAGCTTAGAAGAGTCGCCTGAAGCTTTCTTT
-	TRBV7-9	TRBD2	TRBJ2-5	CASSLRAGGPMETQYF	TGTGCCAGCAGCTTAAGGGCGGGAGGGCCGATGGAGACCCAGTACTTC
once	TRBV7-2	TRBD1	TRBJ1-3	CASSTRDRGSGNTIYF	TGTGCCAGCAGCACCCGGGACAGGGGTTCTGGAAACACCATATATTTT
-	TRBV5-1	TRBD1	TRBJ2-7	CASGEGWTGARKISYEQYF	TGCGCCAGCGGGGAGGGATGGACAGGGGCACGAAAAATCTCCTACGAGCAGTACTTC
-	TRBV7-9	TRBD2	TRBJ2-5	CASSPGGGGDRETQYF	TGTGCCAGCAGCCCCGGTGGGGGAGGGGATCGAGAGACCCAGTACTTC
-	TRBV9	TRBD1	TRBJ1-1	CASSPYTGGPVRAFF	TGTGCCAGCAGCCCCTATACAGGGGGACCCGTTCGGGCTTTCTTT
few	TRBV5-1	TRBD1	TRBJ1-1	CASSFRQGQKNTEAFF	TGCGCCAGCAGCTTCCGACAGGGTCAAAAAAACACTGAAGCTTTCTTT
-	TRBV4-3	-	TRBJ2-3	CASSQVGGSSSSSTDTQYF	TGCGCCAGCAGCCAAGTGGGCGGAAGCAGTTCCTCTAGCACAGATACGCAGTATTTT
-	TRBV27	-	TRBJ2-1	CASRPAGLSSYNEQFF	TGTGCCAGCAGGCCGGCCGGGCTCAGCTCCTACAATGAGCAGTTCTTC
-	TRBV4-3	-	TRBJ1-2	CASSPGSFDYGYTF	TGCGCCAGCAGCCCCGGGTCCTTTGACTATGGCTACACCTTC
-	TRBV3-1/TRBV3-2	-	TRBJ1-4	CASSQRGSSEKLFF	TGTGCCAGCAGCCAGAGGGGAAGCTCTGAAAAACTGTTTTTT
-	TRBV27	TRBD2	TRBJ2-1	CASQRGGNEQFF	TGTGCCAGCCAACGGGGGGGGAATGAGCAGTTCTTC
many	TRBV30	-	TRBJ2-7	CAWNRDIDYEQYF	TGTGCCTGGAACAGGGACATAGACTACGAGCAGTACTTC
-	TRBV9	-	TRBJ1-4	CASSPVIATNEKLFF	TGTGCCAGCAGCCCCGTCATTGCAACTAATGAAAAACTGTTTTTT
-	TRBV10-1	-	TRBJ2-1	CASSESHPIRDAYNEQFF	TGCGCCAGCAGTGAGTCCCACCCGATAAGGGATGCCTACAATGAGCAGTTCTTC
-	TRBV5-1	TRBD2	TRBJ2-3	CASSLVVRSGARYF	TGCGCCAGCAGCTTGGTGGTTCGGAGCGGGGCAAGGTATTTT
-	TRBV7-9	-	TRBJ2-7	CASSPQITSNEQYF	TGTGCCAGCAGCCCGCAGATAACAAGTAACGAGCAGTACTTC
-	TRBV19	-	TRBJ2-7	CASQVGAGSSYEQYF	TGTGCCAGTCAGGTGGGAGCCGGATCTTCCTACGAGCAGTACTTC
-	TRBV30	-	TRBJ2-5	CAWSRLQETQYF	TGTGCCTGGAGCAGGCTCCAGGAGACCCAGTACTTC
-	TRBV29-1	-	TRBJ2-2	CSVLGGFDTGELFF	TGCAGCGTTCTTGGGGGTTTCGACACCGGGGAGCTGTTTTTT
once	TRBV10-3	TRBD1	TRBJ1-1	CAISESGTGTLTEAFF	TGTGCCATCAGTGAGTCGGGGACAGGGACCTTGACTGAAGCTTTCTTT
-	TRBV27	-	TRBJ2-2	CASSLRLPTGELFF	TGTGCCAGCAGTTTACGACTCCCCACCGGGGAGCTGTTTTTT